This section outlines one T cell receptor beta chain sequence together with its context. This clone has just a few counts. What this receptor recognizes is not known. The sample holds no much larger clone one base away, and base qualities are not on file. This sample is drawn from a study of blood T cell repertoires in COVID-19 (TCRdb year 2020). Turning to the overall study: Collaborator samples came from the United States, Italy and Spain and covered acute and convalescent phases of COVID-19. The sample metadata nearly always contained a de-identified subject ID, COVID-19 status, age in years and sex. Samples were obtained from the ongoing ImmuneRACE study (first 160 participants) and from 950 to 1,500 subjects provided by 6 global collaborators. Where available, HLA class I and class II types were obtained from metadata supplied by the sample provider rather than from assay-based typing. The prospective study material was composed of cDNA or gDNA derived from T cells, B-cell-depleted T cells, or PBMCs. The repertoires were released in a freely available public database meant as a resource for research on the immune response to SARS-CoV-2. Subjects who had been exposed to COVID-19, were actively infected with it, or had recovered from it provided the deeply sampled blood TCRbeta repertoires that made up the dataset.

The immunoSEQ Assay, a bias-controlled multiplex PCR, was used to amplify TCRbeta CDR3 regions from genomic DNA. The authors processed their data as follows. The number of nucleated cells in each sample was estimated from the amplification of reference gene primers within the assay. Sequence reads were collapsed and filtered to measure the absolute abundance of every unique TCRbeta CDR3 rearrangement. For each sample, productive Simpson clonality was calculated as the square root of Simpson's diversity index over productive rearrangements. The table was pulled from immuneACCESS by TCRdb, which kept in-frame rearrangements only. Such tables lose some clones; where checked, under half of the loss comes from unresolved V genes, and the rest has no known cause. Clone size and V and J calls were adopted from that table, with D and trimming inferred from the DNA. In all, the sample holds some 120,000 clones, and around 81% of those were seen once. The biggest ten clones account for more than 9% of the sample.

CDR1 and CDR2 are drawn from the germline V gene: SGHTS, YDEGEE. From its cysteine to its phenylalanine, the CDR3 spans 16 amino acids. Of the read, only the CDR3 DNA is kept; its 48 bases are in frame from base 1. Trimming takes 4 bases off V and 4 bases off J; junction bases not matched to a gene: 8. Whole blood was collected in K2EDTA tubes by collaborating institutions according to the institutions' own protocols. Collaborator samples were shipped for TCRbeta analysis as frozen whole blood, isolated PBMCs, or DNA extracted from either sample type. Here is what the overall study found, with its caveats: The amount of clinical and demographic metadata varied by source and participant and was provided uncurated.

The sequence links TRBV5-8 to TRBJ1-5, with 10 middle bases fitting TRBD1. The source material was peripheral blood. This sequence was found in a human donor in a cohort sampled during active COVID-19. The CDR3 sequence is CASSGGQGTHNQPQHF. The sequenced DNA is TGTGCCAGCAGCGGGGGACAGGGGACTCATAATCAGCCCCAGCATTTT.